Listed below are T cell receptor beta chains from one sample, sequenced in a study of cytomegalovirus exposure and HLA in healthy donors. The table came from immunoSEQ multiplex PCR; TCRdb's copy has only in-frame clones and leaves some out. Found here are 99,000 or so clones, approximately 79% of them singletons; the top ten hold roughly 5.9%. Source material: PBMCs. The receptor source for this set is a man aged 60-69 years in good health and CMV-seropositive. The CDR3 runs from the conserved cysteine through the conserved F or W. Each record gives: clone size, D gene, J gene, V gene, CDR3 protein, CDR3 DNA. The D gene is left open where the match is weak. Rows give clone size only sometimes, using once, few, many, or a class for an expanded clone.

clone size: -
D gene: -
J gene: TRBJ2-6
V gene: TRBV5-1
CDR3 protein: CASSPGISGANVLTF
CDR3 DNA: TGCGCCAGCAGCCCAGGTATCTCTGGGGCCAACGTCCTGACTTTC

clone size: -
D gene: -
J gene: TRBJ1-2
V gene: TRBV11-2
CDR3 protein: CASSSRAGYTF
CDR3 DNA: TGTGCCAGCAGCTCACGCGCCGGCTACACCTTC

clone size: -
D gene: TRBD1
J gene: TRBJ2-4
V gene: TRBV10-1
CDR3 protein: CASSFSQGAKNIQYF
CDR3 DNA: TGCGCCAGCAGTTTTTCACAGGGGGCCAAAAACATTCAGTACTTC

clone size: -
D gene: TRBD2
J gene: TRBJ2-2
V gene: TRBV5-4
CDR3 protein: CASSLGAGRNTGELFF
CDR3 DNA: TGTGCCAGCAGCTTGGGAGCGGGGAGGAACACCGGGGAGCTGTTTTTT

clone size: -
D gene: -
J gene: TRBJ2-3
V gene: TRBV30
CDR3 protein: CAWTQGGTSTDTQYF
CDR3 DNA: TGTGCCTGGACTCAGGGGGGTACTAGCACAGATACGCAGTATTTT

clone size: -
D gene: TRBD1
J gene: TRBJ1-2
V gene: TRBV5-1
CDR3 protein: CASSLPDRGHLYGYTF
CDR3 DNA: TGCGCCAGCAGCTTGCCCGACAGGGGGCATCTCTATGGCTACACCTTC

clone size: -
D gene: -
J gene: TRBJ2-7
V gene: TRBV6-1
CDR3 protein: CASTSGGQGNEQYF
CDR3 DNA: TGTGCCAGCACCTCAGGTGGGCAGGGGAACGAGCAGTACTTC

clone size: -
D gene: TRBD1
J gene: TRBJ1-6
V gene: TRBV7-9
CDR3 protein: CASGGQGDSPLHF
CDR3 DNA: TGTGCCAGCGGGGGACAGGGGGATTCACCCCTCCACTTT

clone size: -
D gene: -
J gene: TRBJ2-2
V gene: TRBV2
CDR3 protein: CASAAGENTGELFF
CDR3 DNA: TGTGCCAGCGCTGCAGGCGAAAACACCGGGGAGCTGTTTTTT

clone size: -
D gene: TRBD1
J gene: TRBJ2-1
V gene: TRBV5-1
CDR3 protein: CASSLRTGGNEQFF
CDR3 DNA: TGCGCCAGCAGCTTGAGGACAGGGGGCAATGAGCAGTTCTTC

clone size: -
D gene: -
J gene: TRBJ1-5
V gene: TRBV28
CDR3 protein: CASSPDSVNQPQHF
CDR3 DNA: TGTGCCAGCAGTCCGGACAGCGTCAATCAGCCCCAGCATTTT

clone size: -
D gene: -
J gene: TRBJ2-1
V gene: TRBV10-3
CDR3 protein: CAISESMENEQFF
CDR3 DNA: TGTGCCATCAGTGAGTCGATGGAGAATGAGCAGTTCTTC

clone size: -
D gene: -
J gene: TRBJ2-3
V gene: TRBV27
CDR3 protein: CASSLNPYTDTQYF
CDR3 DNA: TGTGCCAGCAGTTTAAACCCCTACACAGATACGCAGTATTTT

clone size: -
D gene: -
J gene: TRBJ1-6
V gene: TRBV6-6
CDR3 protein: CASGESQSPLHF
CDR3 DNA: TGTGCCAGCGGGGAGTCCCAATCACCCCTCCACTTT

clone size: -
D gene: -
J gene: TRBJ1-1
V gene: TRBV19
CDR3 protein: CASSIVQGGTEAFF
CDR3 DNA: TGTGCCAGTAGTATCGTGCAGGGCGGTACTGAAGCTTTCTTT

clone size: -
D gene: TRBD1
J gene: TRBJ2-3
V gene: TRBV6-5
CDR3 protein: CASSRQGGTDTQYF
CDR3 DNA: TGTGCCAGCAGTCGACAGGGTGGCACAGATACGCAGTATTTT

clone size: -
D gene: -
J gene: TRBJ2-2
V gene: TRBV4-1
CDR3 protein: CASSYPKLGGTGELFF
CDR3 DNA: TGCGCCAGCAGCTACCCCAAGCTAGGAGGGACCGGGGAGCTGTTTTTT

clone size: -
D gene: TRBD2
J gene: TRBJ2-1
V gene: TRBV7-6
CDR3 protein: CASSLGAGEVDEQFF
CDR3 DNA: TGTGCCAGCAGCTTAGGGGCGGGGGAGGTGGATGAGCAGTTCTTC

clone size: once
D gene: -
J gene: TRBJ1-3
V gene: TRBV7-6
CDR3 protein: CASSLGQGSGNTIYF
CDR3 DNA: TGTGCCAGCAGCTTAGGGCAGGGCTCTGGAAACACCATATATTTT

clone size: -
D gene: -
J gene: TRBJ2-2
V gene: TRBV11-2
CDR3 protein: CASIPRGFGTGELFF
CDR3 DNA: TGTGCCAGCATCCCTCGGGGGTTCGGCACCGGGGAGCTGTTTTTT

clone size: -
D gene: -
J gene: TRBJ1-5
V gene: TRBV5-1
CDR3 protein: CASSLSGSDQPQHF
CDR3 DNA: TGCGCCAGCAGCCTCTCGGGGTCGGATCAGCCCCAGCATTTT

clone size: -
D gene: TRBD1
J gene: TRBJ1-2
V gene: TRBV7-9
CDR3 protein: CASSLVEGAYGYTF
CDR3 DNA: TGTGCCAGCAGCTTAGTCGAGGGGGCGTATGGCTACACCTTC

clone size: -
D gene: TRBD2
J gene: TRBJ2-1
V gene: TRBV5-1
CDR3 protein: CASSLAEPSYNEQFF
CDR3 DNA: TGCGCCAGCAGCCTAGCGGAGCCCTCCTACAATGAGCAGTTCTTC

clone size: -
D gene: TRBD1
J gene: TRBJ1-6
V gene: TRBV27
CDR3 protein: CASSLNRGLLDSPLHF
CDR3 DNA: TGTGCCAGCAGTTTAAACAGGGGTCTCCTCGATTCACCCCTCCACTTT

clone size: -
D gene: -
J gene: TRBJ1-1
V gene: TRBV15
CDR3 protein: CATNGGTDTEAFF
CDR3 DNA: TGTGCCACCAATGGAGGGACGGACACTGAAGCTTTCTTT

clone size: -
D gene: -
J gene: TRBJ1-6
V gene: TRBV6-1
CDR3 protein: CASRSRTRDNSPLHF
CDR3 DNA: TGTGCCAGCAGGAGTCGCACGCGCGATAATTCACCCCTCCACTTT

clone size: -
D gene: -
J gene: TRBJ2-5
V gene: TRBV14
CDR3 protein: CASSQVWPAIQETQYF
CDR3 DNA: TGTGCCAGCAGCCAAGTCTGGCCAGCGATACAAGAGACCCAGTACTTC

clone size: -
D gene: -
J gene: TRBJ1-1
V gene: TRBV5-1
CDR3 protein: CASSMRSGDYTEAFF
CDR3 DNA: TGCGCCAGCAGCATGCGGTCCGGGGATTACACTGAAGCTTTCTTT

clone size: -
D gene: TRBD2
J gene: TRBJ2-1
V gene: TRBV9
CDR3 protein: CASSVGSSGNEQFF
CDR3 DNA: TGTGCCAGCAGCGTAGGTTCTAGCGGGAATGAGCAGTTCTTC

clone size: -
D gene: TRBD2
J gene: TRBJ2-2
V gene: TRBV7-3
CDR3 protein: CASSSRFSGGKTGELFF
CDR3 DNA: TGTGCCAGCAGCTCACGCTTTAGCGGGGGAAAGACCGGGGAGCTGTTTTTT

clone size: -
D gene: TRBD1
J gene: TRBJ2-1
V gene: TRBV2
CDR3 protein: CASSGMRTGKMGEQFF
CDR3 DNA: TGTGCCAGCAGTGGGATGAGGACAGGGAAAATGGGGGAGCAGTTCTTC

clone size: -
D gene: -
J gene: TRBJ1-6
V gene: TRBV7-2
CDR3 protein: CASSDPGRAGYNSPLHF
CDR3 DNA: TGTGCCAGCAGCGACCCAGGGAGGGCGGGCTATAATTCACCCCTCCACTTT

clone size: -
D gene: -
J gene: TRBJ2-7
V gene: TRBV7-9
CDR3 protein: CASSLWESGSSYEQYF
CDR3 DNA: TGTGCCAGCAGCTTATGGGAGTCTGGCAGCTCCTACGAGCAGTACTTC

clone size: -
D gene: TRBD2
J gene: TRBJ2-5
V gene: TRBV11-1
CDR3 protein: CASSLGQKLAGGVETQYF
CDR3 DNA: TGTGCCAGCAGCTTAGGCCAGAAACTAGCGGGGGGAGTGGAGACCCAGTACTTC

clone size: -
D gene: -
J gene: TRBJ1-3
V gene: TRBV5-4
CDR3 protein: CASSLRGIGNTIYF
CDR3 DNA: TGTGCCAGCAGCTTAAGAGGGATAGGAAACACCATATATTTT

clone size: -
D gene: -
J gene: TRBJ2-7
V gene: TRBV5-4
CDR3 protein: CASSQGTDLREQYF
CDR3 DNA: TGTGCCAGCAGCCAGGGCACGGATTTACGAGAGCAGTACTTC